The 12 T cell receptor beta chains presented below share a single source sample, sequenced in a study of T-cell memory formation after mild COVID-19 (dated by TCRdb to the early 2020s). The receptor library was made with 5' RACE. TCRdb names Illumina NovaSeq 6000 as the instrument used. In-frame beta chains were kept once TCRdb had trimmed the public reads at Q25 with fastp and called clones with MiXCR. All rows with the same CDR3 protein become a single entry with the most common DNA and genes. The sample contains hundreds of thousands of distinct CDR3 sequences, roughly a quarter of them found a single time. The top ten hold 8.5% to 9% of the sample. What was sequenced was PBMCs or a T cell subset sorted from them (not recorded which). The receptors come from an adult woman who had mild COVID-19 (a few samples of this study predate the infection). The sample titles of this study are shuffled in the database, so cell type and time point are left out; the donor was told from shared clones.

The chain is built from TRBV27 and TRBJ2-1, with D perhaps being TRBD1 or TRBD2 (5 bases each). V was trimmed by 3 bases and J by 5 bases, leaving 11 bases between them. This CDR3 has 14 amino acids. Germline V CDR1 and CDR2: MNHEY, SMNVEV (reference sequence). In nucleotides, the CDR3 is TGTGCCAGCAGTTTCGGGGCCCACGACAATGAGCAGTTCTTC. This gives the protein CASSFGAHDNEQFF.

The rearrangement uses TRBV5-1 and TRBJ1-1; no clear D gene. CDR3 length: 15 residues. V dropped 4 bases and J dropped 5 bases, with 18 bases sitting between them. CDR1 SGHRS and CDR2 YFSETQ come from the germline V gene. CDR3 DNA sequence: TGCGCCAGCAGCCAACAAGGGAAGGTCGAAACTGAAGCTTTCTTT. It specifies CASSQQGKVETEAFF.

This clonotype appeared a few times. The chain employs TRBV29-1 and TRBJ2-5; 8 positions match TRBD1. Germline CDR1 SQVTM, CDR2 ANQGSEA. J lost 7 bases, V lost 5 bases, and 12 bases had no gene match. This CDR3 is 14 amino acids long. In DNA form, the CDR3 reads TGCAGCGTTTGGCAGGGGGCTGCTCCCTCGACCCAGTACTTC. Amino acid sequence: CSVWQGAAPSTQYF.

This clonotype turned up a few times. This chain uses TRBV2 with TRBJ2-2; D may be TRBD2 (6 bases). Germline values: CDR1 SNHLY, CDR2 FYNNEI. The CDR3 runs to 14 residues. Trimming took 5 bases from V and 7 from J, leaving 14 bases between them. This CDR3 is CASSSMEGNGELFF. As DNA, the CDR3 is TGTGCCAGCAGTTCCATGGAGGGAAACGGGGAGCTGTTTTTT.

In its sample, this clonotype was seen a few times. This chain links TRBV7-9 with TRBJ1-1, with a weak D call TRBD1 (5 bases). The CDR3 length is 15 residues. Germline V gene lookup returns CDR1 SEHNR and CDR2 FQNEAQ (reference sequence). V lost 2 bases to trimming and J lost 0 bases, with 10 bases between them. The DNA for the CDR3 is TGTGCCAGCAGCTTACCCCAGGGCATGAACACTGAAGCTTTCTTT. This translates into CASSLPQGMNTEAFF. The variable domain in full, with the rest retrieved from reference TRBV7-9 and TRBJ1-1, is DTGVSQNPRHKITKRGQNVTFRCDPISEHNRLYWYRQTLGQGPEFLTYFQNEAQLEKSRLLSDRFSAERPKGSFSTLEIQRTEQGDSAMYLCASSLPQGMNTEAFFGQGTRLTVV.

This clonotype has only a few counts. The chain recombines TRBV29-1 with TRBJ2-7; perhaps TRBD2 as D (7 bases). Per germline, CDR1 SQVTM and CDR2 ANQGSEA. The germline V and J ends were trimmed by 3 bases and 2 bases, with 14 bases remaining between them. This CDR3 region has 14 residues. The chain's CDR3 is CSVEGGANTYEQYF. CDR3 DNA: TGCAGCGTTGAGGGGGGGGCAAATACCTACGAGCAGTACTTC.

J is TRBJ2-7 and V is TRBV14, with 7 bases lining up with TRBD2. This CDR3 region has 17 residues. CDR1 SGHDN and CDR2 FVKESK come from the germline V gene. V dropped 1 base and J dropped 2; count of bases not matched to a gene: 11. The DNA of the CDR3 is TGTGCCAGCAGCCAAGTATCTTATAGGACTAGGCCCTACGAGCAGTACTTC. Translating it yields CASSQVSYRTRPYEQYF. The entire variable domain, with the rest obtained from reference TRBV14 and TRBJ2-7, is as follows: EAGVTQFPSHSVIEKGQTVTLRCDPISGHDNLYWYRRVMGKEIKFLLHFVKESKQDESGMPNNRFLAERTGGTYSTLKVQPAELEDSGVYFCASSQVSYRTRPYEQYFGPGTRLTVT.

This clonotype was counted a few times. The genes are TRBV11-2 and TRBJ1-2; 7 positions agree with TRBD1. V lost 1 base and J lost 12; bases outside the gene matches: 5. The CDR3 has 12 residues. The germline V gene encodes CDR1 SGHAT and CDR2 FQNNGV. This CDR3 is CASSLVGQLNTF. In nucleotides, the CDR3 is TGTGCCAGCAGCTTAGTGGGACAGTTGAACACCTTC.

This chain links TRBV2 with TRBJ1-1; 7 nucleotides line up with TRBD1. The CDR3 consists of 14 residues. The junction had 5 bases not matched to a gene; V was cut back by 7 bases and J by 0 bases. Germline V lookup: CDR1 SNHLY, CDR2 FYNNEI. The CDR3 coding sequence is TGTGCCAGCATTCCGGGACAGATGAACACTGAAGCTTTCTTT. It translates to CASIPGQMNTEAFF.

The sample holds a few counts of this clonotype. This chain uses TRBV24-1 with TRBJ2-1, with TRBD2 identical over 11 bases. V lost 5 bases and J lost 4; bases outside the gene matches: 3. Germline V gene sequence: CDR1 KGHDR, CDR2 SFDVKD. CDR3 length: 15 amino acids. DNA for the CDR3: TGTGCCACCAGTGTGGGACTAGCGGCATACAATGAGCAGTTCTTC. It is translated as CATSVGLAAYNEQFF.

CDR3 coding DNA: TGTGCCAGCAGGGGAGACTACAATGAGCAGTTCTTC. It translates to CASRGDYNEQFF. V gene TRBV2 combines with J gene TRBJ2-1; tentatively, D is TRBD2 (5 bases). V lost 6 bases and J lost 3, with 6 bases in between. The CDR3 extends over 12 amino acids. Germline-derived CDR1 and CDR2 are SNHLY and FYNNEI.

The chain's CDR3 is CSVAPGITGANVLTF. The CDR3 nucleotides are TGCAGCGTTGCCCCAGGGATCACTGGGGCCAACGTCCTGACTTTC. The chain is built from TRBV29-1 and TRBJ2-6; D is perhaps TRBD1 (5 bases). Per the germline V gene, CDR1 is SQVTM and CDR2 is ANQGSEA. V was cut by 4 bases and J by 2 bases, with 12 bases left in between. The CDR3 loop spans 15 amino acids.